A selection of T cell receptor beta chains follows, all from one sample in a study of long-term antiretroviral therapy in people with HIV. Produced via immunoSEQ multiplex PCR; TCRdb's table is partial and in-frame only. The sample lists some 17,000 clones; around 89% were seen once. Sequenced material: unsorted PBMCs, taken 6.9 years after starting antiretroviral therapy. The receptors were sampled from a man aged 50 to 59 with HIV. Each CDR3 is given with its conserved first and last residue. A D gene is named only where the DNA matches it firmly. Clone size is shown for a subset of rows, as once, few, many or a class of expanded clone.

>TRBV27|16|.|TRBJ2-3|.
TGTGCCAGCAGTTTCGTGGGGGCGAGGGGCACAGATACGCAGTATTTT
CASSFVGARGTDTQYF
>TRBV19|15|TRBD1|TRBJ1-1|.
TGTGCCGTTCAACAGGGGGGGCTGGGGAACACTGAAGCTTTCTTT
CAVQQGGLGNTEAFF
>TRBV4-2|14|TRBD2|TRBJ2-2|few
TGTGCCAGCAGTCAACTAGGACTAGCGCAGGAGCTGTTTTTT
CASSQLGLAQELFF
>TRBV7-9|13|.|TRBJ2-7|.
TGTGCCAGCAGCTTAACCGAGAACTACGAGCAGTACTTC
CASSLTENYEQYF
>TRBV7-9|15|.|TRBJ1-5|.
TGTGCCAGCAGCTTAGGGAGTGGTGGCAATCAGCCCCAGCATTTT
CASSLGSGGNQPQHF
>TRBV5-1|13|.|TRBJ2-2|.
TGCGCCAGCAGCCTAACATTGACCGGGGAGCTGTTTTTT
CASSLTLTGELFF
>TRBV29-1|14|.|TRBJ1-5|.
TGCAGCGTTAATGGTGTAGATAGCAATCAGCCCCAGCATTTT
CSVNGVDSNQPQHF
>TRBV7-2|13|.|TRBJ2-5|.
TGTGCCAGCAGCCGGACCAGAGAAGAGACCCAGTACTTC
CASSRTREETQYF
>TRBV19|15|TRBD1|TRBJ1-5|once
TGTGCCAGTTTACCGGGACAGGGGGCCCGGAGGCCCCAGCATTTT
CASLPGQGARRPQHF
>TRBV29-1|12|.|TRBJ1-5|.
TGCAGCTCGTTGGGCGGTTCAGGGACCCAGCATTTT
CSSLGGSGTQHF
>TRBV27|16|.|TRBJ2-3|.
TGTGCCAGCAGTTTTGTTTGGGGAGGTAACACAGATACGCAGTATTTT
CASSFVWGGNTDTQYF
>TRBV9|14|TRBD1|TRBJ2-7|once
TGTGCCAGCAGCACGACAGGGAGCTCCTACGAGCAGTACTTC
CASSTTGSSYEQYF
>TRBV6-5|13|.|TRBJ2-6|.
TGTGCCAGCAGCTCCTCTGGGGCCAACGTCCTGACTTTC
CASSSSGANVLTF
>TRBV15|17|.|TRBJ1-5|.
TGTGCCACCAGCAGAGGGCTTGCCGAAGGGGACAATCAGCCCCAGCATTTT
CATSRGLAEGDNQPQHF
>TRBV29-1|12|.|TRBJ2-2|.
TGCAGCGTTGGACATTACACCGGGGAGCTGTTTTTT
CSVGHYTGELFF
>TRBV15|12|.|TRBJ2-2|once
TGTGCCACCAGCAGTCTGGCCGGGGAGCTGTTTTTT
CATSSLAGELFF
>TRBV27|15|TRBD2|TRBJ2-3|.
TGTGCCAGCAGTTCCGGACTAGCGAAAGTTGATACGCAGTATTTT
CASSSGLAKVDTQYF
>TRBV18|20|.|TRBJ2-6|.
TGTGCCAGCTCACCAACCTCACGAGTGGGGGGTAGCTCTGGGGCCAACGTCCTGACTTTC
CASSPTSRVGGSSGANVLTF
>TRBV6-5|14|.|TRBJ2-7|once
TGTGCCAGCAGTTACAATTGGGGAACCTACGAGCAGTACTTC
CASSYNWGTYEQYF
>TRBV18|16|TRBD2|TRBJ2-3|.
TGTGCCAGCTCACCTTTCGGGACTACTGCGACAGATACGCAGTATTTT
CASSPFGTTATDTQYF
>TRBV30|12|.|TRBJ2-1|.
TGTGCCTGGAGTGTACTAGGGAATGAGCAGTTCTTC
CAWSVLGNEQFF
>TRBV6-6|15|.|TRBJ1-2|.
TGTGCCAGCAGTTACTCGAGATCAGGGGTTTATGGCTACACCTTC
CASSYSRSGVYGYTF
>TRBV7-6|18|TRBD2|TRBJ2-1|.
TGTGCCAGCAGCTTAGTCGGGACTAGCGGGATATTCTACAATGAGCAGTTCTTC
CASSLVGTSGIFYNEQFF
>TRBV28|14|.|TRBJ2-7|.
TGTGCCAGCGCTACTACAAAGTCTGACGACGAGCAGTACTTC
CASATTKSDDEQYF
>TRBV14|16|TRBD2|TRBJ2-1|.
TGTGCCAGCAGCCCTCTTAGCGGGAGCTCCTACAATGAGCAGTTCTTC
CASSPLSGSSYNEQFF
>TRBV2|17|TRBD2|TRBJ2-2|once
TGTGCCAGCAGCCCGCCGGGGCTAGCGGGAGTCACCGGGGAGCTGTTTTTT
CASSPPGLAGVTGELFF
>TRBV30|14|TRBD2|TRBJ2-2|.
TGTGCCTGGAGCGGGGGGGGATACACCGGGGAGCTGTTTTTT
CAWSGGGYTGELFF
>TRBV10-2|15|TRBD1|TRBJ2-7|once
TGCGCCAGCAGTGAGGTAAACAGGGGGGCCTACGAGCAGTACTTC
CASSEVNRGAYEQYF
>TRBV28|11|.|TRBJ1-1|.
TGTGCCAGCAGTTTAGACCAGGAAGCTTTCTTT
CASSLDQEAFF
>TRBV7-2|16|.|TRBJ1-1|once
TGTGCCAGCAGCTTACGGTCAGGTATTATGAACACTGAAGCTTTCTTT
CASSLRSGIMNTEAFF
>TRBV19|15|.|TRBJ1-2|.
TGTGCCAGTAGTATGCCCGGGGGCGTAGGGTATGGCTACACCTTC
CASSMPGGVGYGYTF
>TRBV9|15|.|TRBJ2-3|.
TGTGCCAGCAGCGGACAAGGGAGAAGCACAGATACGCAGTATTTT
CASSGQGRSTDTQYF
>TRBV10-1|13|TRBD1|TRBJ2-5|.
TGCGCCAGCAGTGAGTCGACAGGGGAGACCCAGTACTTC
CASSESTGETQYF
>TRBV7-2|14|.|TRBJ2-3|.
TGTGCCAGCAGCCTGGAGCGTCGCACAGATACGCAGTATTTT
CASSLERRTDTQYF
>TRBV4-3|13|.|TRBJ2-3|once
TGCGCCAGCAGCCAAGCTGCTACAGATACGCAGTATTTT
CASSQAATDTQYF
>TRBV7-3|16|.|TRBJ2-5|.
TGTGCCAGCAGCTTAACGGGCGGGACCTTATCAGAGACCCAGTACTTC
CASSLTGGTLSETQYF
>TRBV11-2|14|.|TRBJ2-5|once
TGTGCCAGCAGCTCCGATGGGGGCGTCAGGACCCAGTACTTC
CASSSDGGVRTQYF
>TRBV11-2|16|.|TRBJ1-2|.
TGTGCCAGCAGCTTTGGCGCTTTCGGGAGTCTAGTTGGCTACACCTTC
CASSFGAFGSLVGYTF
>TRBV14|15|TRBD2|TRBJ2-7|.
TGTGCCAGCAGCCCCATTAGCGGGAGCTCCTACGAGCAGTACTTC
CASSPISGSSYEQYF
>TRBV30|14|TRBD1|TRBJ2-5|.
TGTGCCTGGGGCTACGGGACAGGCGAAGAGACCCAGTACTTC
CAWGYGTGEETQYF